The text below deals with one T cell receptor beta chain. The protocol was immunoSEQ multiplex PCR, while the TCRdb copy is restricted to in-frame clones and leaves out a portion. The repertoire holds 160,000 or so clones, with approximately 94% as singletons. This CDR3 contains 12 residues. CDR1 is ENHRY and CDR2 is SYGVKD in the germline V gene. V gave up 3 bases and J gave up 5 bases, with 5 bases separating them. This entry comes from a study of control samples from healthy donors and cancer patients. The sequenced material came from blood. The origin of this receptor is a middle-aged woman in good health. The rearrangement links TRBV10-3 to TRBJ1-3; D gene uncertain. In DNA form, the CDR3 reads TGTGCCATCAGTGACTATAGAAACACCATATATTTT. Translation gives CAISDYRNTIYF.